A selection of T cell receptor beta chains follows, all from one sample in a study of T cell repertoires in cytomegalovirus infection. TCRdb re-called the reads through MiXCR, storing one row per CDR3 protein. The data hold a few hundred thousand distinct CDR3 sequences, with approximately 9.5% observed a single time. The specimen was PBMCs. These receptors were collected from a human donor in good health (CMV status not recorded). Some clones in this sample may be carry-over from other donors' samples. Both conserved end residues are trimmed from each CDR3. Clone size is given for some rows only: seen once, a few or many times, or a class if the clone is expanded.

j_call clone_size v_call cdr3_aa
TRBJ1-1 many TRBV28 ASSLTSAGGWSTEAF
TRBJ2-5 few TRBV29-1 SVVMGETQY
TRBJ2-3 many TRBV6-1 ASSVQGLAGARDTQY
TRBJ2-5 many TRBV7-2 ASSPDRGGETQY
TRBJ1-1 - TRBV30 AWSPLRPGNTEAF
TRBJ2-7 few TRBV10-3 AISESAGSSYEQY
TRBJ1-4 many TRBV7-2 ASSPDRGQEKLF
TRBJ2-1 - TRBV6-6 ASSCSMGQGGRTEQF
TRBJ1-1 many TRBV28 ASSSNMNTEAF
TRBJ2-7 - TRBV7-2 ASSLGAGGREQY
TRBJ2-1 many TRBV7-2 ASSPRPRAASSSYNEQF
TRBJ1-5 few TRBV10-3 AIKSTGDNQPQH
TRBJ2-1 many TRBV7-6 ASSLVASVGSYNEQF
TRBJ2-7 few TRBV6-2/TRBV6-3 ASSAGTGFYEQY
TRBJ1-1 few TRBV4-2 ASSHLGQSNTEAF
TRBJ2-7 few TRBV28 ASSFREGQYEQY
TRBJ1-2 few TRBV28 ASSLLGGYGYT
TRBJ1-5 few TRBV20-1 SARDSGNQPQH
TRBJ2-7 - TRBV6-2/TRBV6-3 ASTSNGGATYEQY
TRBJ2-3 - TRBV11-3 ASSNLAGGPQY
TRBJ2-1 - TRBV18 ASSPPNDYNEQF
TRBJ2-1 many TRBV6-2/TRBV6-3 ASSAAGLFNEQF
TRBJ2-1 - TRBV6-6 ASSYSKLREENRNEQF
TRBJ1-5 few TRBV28 ASSTGGGGQPQH
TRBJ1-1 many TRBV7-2 ASSYRQGNTEAF
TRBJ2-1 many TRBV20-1 SARRLGGGQSYNEQF
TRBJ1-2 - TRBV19 ASHPGAGGNYGYT
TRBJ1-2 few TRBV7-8 ASSLAESFYGYT
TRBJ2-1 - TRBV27 ASSLRTRAAMRF
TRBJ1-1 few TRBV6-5 ASRGTGHTEAF
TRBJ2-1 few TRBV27 ASTSGTRSRDEQF